This T cell receptor (beta chain) stems from a study of OX40 agonist ivuxolimab in advanced cancers. General observations from the study: At 0.1 to 3.0 mg/kg, clonal expansion of CD4+ and CD8+ blood T cells had occurred by week 6. Antigen specificity was not determined for the expanded peripheral T cells.

Some clones are missing from TCRdb's copy, which holds only in-frame ones; the method was immunoSEQ multiplex PCR. The table has some 30,000 clones, 80% to 95% seen once; the top ten hold about a tenth. The CDR3 extends over 13 amino acids. Deletions cut 6 bases from V and 5 bases from J, with 13 bases between. Germline CDR1 MNHNY, CDR2 SVGAGI (reference sequence). For this clone: Its antigen is still unknown.

Samples were taken at baseline and on day 1 of cycles 4 and 7. The sample was CD4+ or CD8+ T cells sorted from blood, taken in a trial of the OX40 agonist ivuxolimab. This chain joins TRBV6-6 and TRBJ1-1, with D uncertain. This receptor was obtained from an adult with an advanced solid tumor such as melanoma, head and neck, liver or kidney cancer. The CDR3 DNA reads TGTGCCAGCAGCCAGTTGAGTGATACTGAAGCTTTCTTT. It is translated as CASSQLSDTEAFF.